A single sample is the source of the 22 T cell receptor beta chains below, sequenced in a study of blood T cell repertoires in COVID-19 (TCRdb year 2020). Libraries were prepared through the immunoSEQ multiplex PCR assay. TCRdb's version of the immuneACCESS table is confined to in-frame rearrangements and falls short of the full clone set. An unresolved V gene accounts for under half of the shortfall where checked; the remainder is of unknown origin. The sample data list some 250,000 clones, and roughly 76% of these were observed just once. Roughly 7.4% of the sample goes to the ten largest clones. Sequenced input: peripheral blood. Every receptor here comes from an elderly woman with COVID-19, enrolled during active disease.

The genes are TRBV3-1 (or the pseudogene TRBV3-2) and TRBJ2-7, with 8 bases matching TRBD2. The V segment lost 1 base and the J segment 0 bases; nucleotides outside the gene matches: 5. The CDR3 runs 16 residues. Germline CDR1 is LGHDT and CDR2 is YNNKEL (reference sequence). CDR3 sequence: CASSQVGGLGSYEQYF. The CDR3 region has the DNA TGTGCCAGCAGCCAAGTGGGGGGACTAGGCTCCTACGAGCAGTACTTC.

The chain's CDR3 is CASSVNSGETQYF. The CDR3 bases are TGTGCCAGCAGCGTAAACAGCGGAGAGACCCAGTACTTC. The rearrangement uses TRBV9 and TRBJ2-5, with D possibly TRBD2 on 5 matching bases. The CDR3 runs 13 residues. Deletions cut 1 base from V and 4 bases from J, with 8 bases between. Germline CDR1 reads SGDLS; CDR2 reads YYNGEE. Drawing the rest from reference TRBV9 and TRBJ2-5, the complete variable domain is DSGVTQTPKHLITATGQRVTLRCSPRSGDLSVYWYQQSLDQGLQFLIQYYNGEERAKGNILERFSAQQFPDLHSELNLSSLELGDSALYFCASSVNSGETQYFGPGTRLLVL.

The genes are TRBV11-2 and TRBJ2-3, with a weak D call TRBD2 (6 bases). Germline CDR1 is SGHAT and CDR2 is FQNNGV. This CDR3 contains 17 residues. V lost 4 bases and J lost 3, with 20 bases in between. The CDR3 here is CASSYYGGREGTDTQYF. The DNA of the CDR3 is TGTGCCAGCAGCTACTACGGTGGGCGGGAAGGGACAGATACGCAGTATTTT.

The chain recombines TRBV4-2 with TRBJ1-2, with D tentatively TRBD1 (6 bases). Germline V CDR1 and CDR2: LGHNA, YNFKEQ. Trimming stripped 0 bases from V and 4 bases from J, with 18 bases between. The CDR3 is 17 amino acids. The CDR3, as DNA: TGTGCCAGCAGCCAAGATACGACAGGCCAGTCTCGCTATGGCTACACCTTC. Its protein is CASSQDTTGQSRYGYTF.

The chain combines TRBV19 with TRBJ2-1; D unresolved. V lost 5 bases and J lost 5, with 16 bases in between. CDR1 LNHDA and CDR2 SQIVND come from the germline V gene (reference sequence). The CDR3 covers 15 residues. In DNA, the CDR3 is TGTGCCAGTAGTGAAGCCGGCCTTGGGCACAATGAGCAGTTCTTC. Residues: CASSEAGLGHNEQFF.

CDR3 sequence reads: CASSRRGLRTEAFF. CDR3 DNA: TGTGCCAGCAGCCGCCGGGGGTTAAGAACTGAAGCTTTCTTT. The V gene is TRBV14, the J gene TRBJ1-1; tentatively, D is TRBD1 (5 bases). In germline, CDR1 is SGHDN, CDR2 FVKESK. V dropped 4 bases and J dropped 5 bases, with 14 bases sitting between them. CDR3 size: 14 residues. Together with reference TRBV14 and TRBJ1-1, the CDR3 gives the full variable domain: EAGVTQFPSHSVIEKGQTVTLRCDPISGHDNLYWYRRVMGKEIKFLLHFVKESKQDESGMPNNRFLAERTGGTYSTLKVQPAELEDSGVYFCASSRRGLRTEAFFGQGTRLTVV.

J is TRBJ1-1 and V is TRBV6-5; D is uncertain. Trimming cost V 2 bases and J 2 bases, with 6 bases left between them. In germline, CDR1 is MNHEY, CDR2 SVGAGI. The CDR3 spans 13 residues. CDR3 loop: CASSYGSNTEAFF. The CDR3 DNA follows: TGTGCCAGCAGTTACGGGAGTAACACTGAAGCTTTCTTT.

J is TRBJ1-1 and V is TRBV2; 8 nucleotides line up with TRBD1. V lost 11 bases, J lost 11 bases, and 13 bases stayed unmatched. This CDR3 is 12 amino acids long. Germline V gene sequence: CDR1 SNHLY, CDR2 FYNNEI. The CDR3 sequence is CAQAGQERLAFF. The CDR3 DNA reads TGTGCCCAGGCGGGACAGGAGAGGTTGGCTTTCTTT.

The chain uses TRBV3-1 (or the pseudogene TRBV3-2) and TRBJ2-1, with 15 bases matching TRBD2. The CDR3 runs to 14 residues. CDR1 is LGHDT, CDR2 YNNKEL, per germline (reference sequence). The V gene end was trimmed by 6 bases and the J gene end by 9 bases; junction bases not matched to a gene: 3. The CDR3 coding sequence is TGTGCCAGCAGAGGACTAGCGGGAGGGGGTGAGCAGTTCTTC. It codes for CASRGLAGGGEQFF.

J is TRBJ1-1 and V is TRBV5-8, with D possibly matching TRBD1 (6 bases). Germline CDR1 reads SGHTS; CDR2 reads YDEGEE. The CDR3 length is 15 residues. V shed 4 bases and J shed 3 bases, with 16 bases lying between them. CDR3 nucleotide sequence: TGTGCCAGCAGCGGGCGGACAGATGTGGACACTGAAGCTTTCTTT. This encodes CASSGRTDVDTEAFF.

The chain carries TRBV5-1 and TRBJ1-6, with 7 bases fitting TRBD1. The CDR3 sequence is 14 residues long. Germline V gene data show CDR1 as SGHRS and CDR2 as YFSETQ. Losses at the gene ends were 3 bases for V and 8 bases for J; bases not matched to a gene: 5. The CDR3 coding sequence is TGCGCCAGCAGCTGGGGACAGACGGATTCACCCCTCCACTTT. This gives the protein CASSWGQTDSPLHF. The complete variable domain, with remaining parts taken from reference TRBV5-1 and TRBJ1-6, reads KAGVTQTPRYLIKTRGQQVTLSCSPISGHRSVSWYQQTPGQGLQFLFEYFSETQRNKGNFPGRFSGRQFSNSRSEMNVSTLELGDSALYLCASSWGQTDSPLHFGNGTRLTVT.

This chain uses TRBV19 with TRBJ1-5; D ambiguous. The CDR3 has 14 amino acids. The germline CDR1 and CDR2 sequences are LNHDA and SQIVND (reference sequence). Between the trimmed V and J ends, which lost 6 bases and 0 bases, there was a span of 9 bases. This CDR3 reads CASREQNSNQPQHF. CDR3 DNA sequence: TGTGCCAGTAGGGAACAGAATAGCAATCAGCCCCAGCATTTT.

J is TRBJ2-1 and V is TRBV30; no firm D call. Per germline, CDR1 GTSNPN and CDR2 SVGIG (reference sequence). The CDR3 contains 15 residues. V lost 3 bases and J 6 bases, leaving 18 bases between the germline ends. The CDR3 sequence is CAWRAPGPGGNEQFF. The CDR3 nucleotides are TGTGCCTGGAGGGCACCGGGTCCCGGCGGCAATGAGCAGTTCTTC.

J is TRBJ1-4 and V is TRBV5-6; TRBD1 matches at 9 bases. Germline V gives CDR1 SGHDT, CDR2 YYEEEE. V shed 4 bases and J 8 bases; nucleotides not matched to a gene: 9. This CDR3 has 15 amino acids. Here the CDR3 DNA reads TGTGCCAGCAGCGATACAGGGGGCGTCCAGGAAAAACTGTTTTTT. Residues: CASSDTGGVQEKLFF.

V usage is TRBV2 and J usage is TRBJ1-2; D might be TRBD1 (5 bases). The CDR3 is 11 amino acids. V was shortened by 11 bases and J by 6 bases, with 13 bases between the two germline ends. Germline V lookup: CDR1 SNHLY, CDR2 FYNNEI. The CDR3 loop reads CAGRQSNGYTF. For the CDR3, the DNA is TGTGCCGGCCGACAGAGTAATGGCTACACCTTC.

The rearrangement uses TRBV18 and TRBJ2-1; 9 bases match TRBD2. Germline-derived CDR1 and CDR2 are KGHSH and LQKENI. This CDR3 has 14 amino acids. J was trimmed by 5 bases and V by 3 bases; bases with no gene match: 2. The CDR3 protein is CASSPGLAHNEQFF. The DNA for the CDR3 is TGTGCCAGCTCACCGGGACTAGCTCACAATGAGCAGTTCTTC. Together with reference TRBV18 and TRBJ2-1, the CDR3 gives the full variable domain: NAGVMQNPRHLVRRRGQEARLRCSPMKGHSHVYWYRQLPEEGLKFMVYLQKENIIDESGMPKERFSAEFPKEGPSILRIQQVVRGDSAAYFCASSPGLAHNEQFFGPGTRLTVL.

The J gene is TRBJ1-4, the V gene TRBV28, with D possibly being TRBD1 (5 bases). Trimming cost V 3 bases and J 0 bases, with 11 bases left between them. This CDR3 comprises 16 residues. Germline lookup yields CDR1 MDHEN and CDR2 SYDVKM. The CDR3 DNA reads as TGTGCCAGCAGTTTGCTAGTAGGGGCAACTAATGAAAAACTGTTTTTT. It specifies CASSLLVGATNEKLFF.

J is TRBJ2-1 and V is TRBV6-1; D possibly corresponds to TRBD1 (6 bases). Trimming stripped 2 bases from V and 7 bases from J, with 12 bases between. The length of the CDR3 is 14 residues. Germline CDR1 is MNHNS and CDR2 is SASEGT. The CDR3 reads CASSEQGFGNEQFF. The CDR3 DNA reads as TGTGCCAGCAGTGAACAGGGGTTCGGGAATGAGCAGTTCTTC.

The chain is built from TRBV3-1 (or the pseudogene TRBV3-2) and TRBJ2-4, with D possibly being TRBD2 (5 bases). Germline loops: CDR1 LGHDT, CDR2 YNNKEL (reference sequence). The CDR3 is 20 residues long. V gave up 0 bases and J gave up 1 base, with 22 bases separating them. CDR3 amino acids: CASSQDPSEGSGFAKNIQYF. In nucleotides, the CDR3 is TGTGCCAGCAGCCAAGATCCCTCAGAGGGATCGGGATTTGCCAAAAACATTCAGTACTTC.

This chain uses TRBV5-8 with TRBJ2-1; possible D gene TRBD2, 5 bases. Trimming stripped 1 base from V and 5 bases from J, with 16 bases between. This CDR3 is 16 amino acids long. Germline V CDR1 and CDR2: SGHTS, YDEGEE. CDR3 nucleotides: TGTGCCAGCAGCTTGTACACGGGAATGAGACACAATGAGCAGTTCTTC. Translation: CASSLYTGMRHNEQFF.

The gene calls are TRBV2 and TRBJ1-2; perhaps TRBD1 as D (6 bases). Trimming left V 7 bases short and J 5 bases short, with 11 bases between. CDR3 length: 12 amino acids. Germline CDR1 and CDR2: SNHLY and FYNNEI. As DNA, the CDR3 is TGTGCCAGCATGGGGACATTATATGGCTACACCTTC. Encoded protein: CASMGTLYGYTF.

The genes are TRBV7-9 and TRBJ2-1, with TRBD2 matching 7 bases. There are 15 residues in the CDR3. Germline V gives CDR1 SEHNR, CDR2 FQNEAQ (reference sequence). Germline trimming cut 1 base from V and 5 bases from J; bases unmatched to any gene: 5. CDR3 in amino acids: CASSLVRGWDNEQFF. The CDR3 region has the DNA TGTGCCAGCAGCTTAGTGCGGGGGTGGGACAATGAGCAGTTCTTC.